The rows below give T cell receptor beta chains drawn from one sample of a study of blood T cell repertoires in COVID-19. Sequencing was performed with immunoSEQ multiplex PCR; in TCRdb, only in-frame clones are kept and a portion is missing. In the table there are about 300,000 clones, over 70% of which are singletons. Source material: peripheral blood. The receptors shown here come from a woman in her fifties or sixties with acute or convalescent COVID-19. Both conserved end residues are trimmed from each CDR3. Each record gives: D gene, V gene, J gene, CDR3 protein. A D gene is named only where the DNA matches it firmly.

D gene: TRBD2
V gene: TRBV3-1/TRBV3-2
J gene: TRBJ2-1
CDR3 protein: ASSPGTSGIEQF

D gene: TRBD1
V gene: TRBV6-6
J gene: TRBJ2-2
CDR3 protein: ASILRGRGELF

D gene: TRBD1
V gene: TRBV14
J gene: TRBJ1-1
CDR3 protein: ASSPTGWNTEAF

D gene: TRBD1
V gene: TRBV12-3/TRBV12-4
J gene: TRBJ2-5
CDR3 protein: ASSLGTGETQY

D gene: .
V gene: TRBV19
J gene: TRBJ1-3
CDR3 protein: ASSMSSSGNTIY

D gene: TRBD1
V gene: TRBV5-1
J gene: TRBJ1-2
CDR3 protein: ASRPRDRGDNGYT

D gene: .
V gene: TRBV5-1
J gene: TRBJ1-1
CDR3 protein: ASTRGAANTEAF

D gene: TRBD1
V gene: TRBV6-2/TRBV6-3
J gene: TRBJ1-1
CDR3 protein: ASSADRDSEAF

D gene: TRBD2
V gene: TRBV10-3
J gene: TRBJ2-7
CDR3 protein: ATRPAGSYEQY

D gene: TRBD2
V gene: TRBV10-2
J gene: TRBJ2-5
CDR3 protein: ATLGLAGPTETQY

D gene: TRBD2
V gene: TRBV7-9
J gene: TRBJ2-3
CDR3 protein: ASSMVLAGAVEY

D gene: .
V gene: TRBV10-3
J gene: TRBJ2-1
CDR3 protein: AISESRDSNEQF

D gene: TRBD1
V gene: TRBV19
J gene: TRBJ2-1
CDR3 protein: ASSTLDRVYNEQF

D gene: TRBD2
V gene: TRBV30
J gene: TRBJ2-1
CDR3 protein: AWSGGAGAMYNEQF

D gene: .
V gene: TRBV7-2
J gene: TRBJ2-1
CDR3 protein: ASSLEAQGNEQF

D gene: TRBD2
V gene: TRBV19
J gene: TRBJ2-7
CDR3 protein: ASSQQLAGGRYEQY

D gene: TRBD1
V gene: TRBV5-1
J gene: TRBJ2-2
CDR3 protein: ASSPGGRGTGELF

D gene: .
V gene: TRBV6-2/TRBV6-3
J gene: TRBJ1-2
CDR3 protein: ASSYSAGTIYGYT

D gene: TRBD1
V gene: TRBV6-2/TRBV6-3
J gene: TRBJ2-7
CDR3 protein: ASSYSLQGINEQY

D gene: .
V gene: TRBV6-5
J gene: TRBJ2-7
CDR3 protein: ASSYSALGAYEQY

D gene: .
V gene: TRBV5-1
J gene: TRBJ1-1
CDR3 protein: ASSLWGENTEAF

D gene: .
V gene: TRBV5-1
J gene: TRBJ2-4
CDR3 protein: ASSLGTGIQY

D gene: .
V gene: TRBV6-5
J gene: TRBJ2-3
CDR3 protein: ASSSPRADTQY

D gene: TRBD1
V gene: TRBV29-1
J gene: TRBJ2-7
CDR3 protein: SGRDRGSHREQY

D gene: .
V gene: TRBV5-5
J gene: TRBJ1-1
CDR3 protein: ASSLTEDHTEAF

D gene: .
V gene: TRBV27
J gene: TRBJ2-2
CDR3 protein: ASSTGKNTGELF

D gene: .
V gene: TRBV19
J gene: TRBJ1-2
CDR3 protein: ASSTWMEGYT

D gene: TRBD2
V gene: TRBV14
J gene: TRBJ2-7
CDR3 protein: ASSQDPRLAPSYEQY

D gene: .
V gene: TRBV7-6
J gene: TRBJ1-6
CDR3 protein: ASSETVNNSPLH

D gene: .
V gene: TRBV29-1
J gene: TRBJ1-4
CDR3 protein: SVGGPTNEKLF

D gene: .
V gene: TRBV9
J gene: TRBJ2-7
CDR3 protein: ASSSQATSYEQY

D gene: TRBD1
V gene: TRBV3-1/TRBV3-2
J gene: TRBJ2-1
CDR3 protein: ASSSNRGVTYNEQF

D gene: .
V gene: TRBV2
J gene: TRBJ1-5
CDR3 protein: ASTPGLVQPQH

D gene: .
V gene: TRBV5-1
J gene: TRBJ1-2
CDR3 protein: ASSLAGAGPVSNGYT

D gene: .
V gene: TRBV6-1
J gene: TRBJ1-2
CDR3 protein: ASSEEGYGYT

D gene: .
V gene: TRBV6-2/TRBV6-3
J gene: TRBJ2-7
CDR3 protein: ASSYRHLSYEQY

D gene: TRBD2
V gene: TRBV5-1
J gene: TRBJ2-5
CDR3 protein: ASSLVAGGGKTQY

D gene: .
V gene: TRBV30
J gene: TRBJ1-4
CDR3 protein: AWSSGTTNEKLF

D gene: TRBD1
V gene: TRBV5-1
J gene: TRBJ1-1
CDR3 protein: ASSSLPGTANTEAF

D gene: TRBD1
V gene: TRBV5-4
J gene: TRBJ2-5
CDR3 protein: ASSRDSIQETQY

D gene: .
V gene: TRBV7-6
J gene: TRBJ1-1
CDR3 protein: ASSPPRAF

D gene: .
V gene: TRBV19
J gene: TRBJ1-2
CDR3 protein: ASSMGIEGQGNGYT

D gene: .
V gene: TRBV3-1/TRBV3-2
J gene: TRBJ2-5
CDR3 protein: ASSQETGELETQY

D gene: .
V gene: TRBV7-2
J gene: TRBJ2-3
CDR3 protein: ASSLGGLHADTQY